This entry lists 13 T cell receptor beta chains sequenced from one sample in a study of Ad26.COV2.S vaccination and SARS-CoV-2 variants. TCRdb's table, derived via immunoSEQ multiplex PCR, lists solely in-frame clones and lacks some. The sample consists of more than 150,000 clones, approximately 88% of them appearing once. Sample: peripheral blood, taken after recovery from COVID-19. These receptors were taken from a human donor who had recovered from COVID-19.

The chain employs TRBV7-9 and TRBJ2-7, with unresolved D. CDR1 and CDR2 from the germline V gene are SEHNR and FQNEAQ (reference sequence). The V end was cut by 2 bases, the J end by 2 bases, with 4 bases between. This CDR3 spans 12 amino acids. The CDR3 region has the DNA TGTGCCAGCAGCTTAACCGCCTACGAGCAGTACTTC. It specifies CASSLTAYEQYF.

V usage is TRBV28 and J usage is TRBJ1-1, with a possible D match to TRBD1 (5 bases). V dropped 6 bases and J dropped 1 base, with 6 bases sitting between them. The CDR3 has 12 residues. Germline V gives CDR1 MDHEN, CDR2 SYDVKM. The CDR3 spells CASSDRNTEAFF. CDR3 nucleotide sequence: TGTGCCAGCAGCGACAGGAACACTGAAGCTTTCTTT. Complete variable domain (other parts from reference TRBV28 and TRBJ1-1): DVKVTQSSRYLVKRTGEKVFLECVQDMDHENMFWYRQDPGLGLRLIYFSYDVKMKEKGDIPEGYSVSREKKERFSLILESASTNQTSMYLCASSDRNTEAFFGQGTRLTVV.

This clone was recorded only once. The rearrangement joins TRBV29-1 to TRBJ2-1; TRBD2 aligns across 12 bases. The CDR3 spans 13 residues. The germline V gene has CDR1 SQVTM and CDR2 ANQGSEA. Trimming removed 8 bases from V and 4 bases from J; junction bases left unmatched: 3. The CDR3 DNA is TGCAGCTCTACTAGCGGGGGGTACAATGAGCAGTTCTTC. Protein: CSSTSGGYNEQFF.

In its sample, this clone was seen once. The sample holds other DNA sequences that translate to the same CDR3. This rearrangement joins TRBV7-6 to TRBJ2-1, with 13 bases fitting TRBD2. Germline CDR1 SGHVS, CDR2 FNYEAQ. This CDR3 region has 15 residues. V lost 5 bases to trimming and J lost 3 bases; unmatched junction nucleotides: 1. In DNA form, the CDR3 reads TGTGCCAGCAGCCGGACTAGCGGGGGCTACAATGAGCAGTTCTTC. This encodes CASSRTSGGYNEQFF.

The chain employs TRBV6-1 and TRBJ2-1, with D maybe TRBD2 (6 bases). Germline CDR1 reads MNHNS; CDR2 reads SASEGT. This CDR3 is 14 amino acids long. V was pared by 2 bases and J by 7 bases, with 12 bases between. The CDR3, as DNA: TGTGCCAGCAGTGAACCGATGACTAGTAATGAGCAGTTCTTC. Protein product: CASSEPMTSNEQFF.

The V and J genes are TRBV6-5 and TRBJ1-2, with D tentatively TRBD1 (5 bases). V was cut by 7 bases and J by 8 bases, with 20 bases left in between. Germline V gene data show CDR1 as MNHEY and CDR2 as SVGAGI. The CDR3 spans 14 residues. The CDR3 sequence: CASTDRAQGWGYTF. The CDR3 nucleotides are TGTGCCAGCACCGATCGGGCTCAGGGATGGGGCTACACCTTC.

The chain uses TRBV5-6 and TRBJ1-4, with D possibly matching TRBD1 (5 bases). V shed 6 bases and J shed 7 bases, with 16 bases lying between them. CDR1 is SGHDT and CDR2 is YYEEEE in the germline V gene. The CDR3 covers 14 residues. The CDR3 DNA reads TGTGCCAGCACCCTTGAGGGGTATGGTGAAAAACTGTTTTTT. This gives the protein CASTLEGYGEKLFF.

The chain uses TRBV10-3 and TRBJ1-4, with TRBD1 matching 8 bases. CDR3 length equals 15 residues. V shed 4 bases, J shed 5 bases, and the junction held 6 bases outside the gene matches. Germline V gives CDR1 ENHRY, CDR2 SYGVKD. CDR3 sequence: CAISVGQGGNEKLFF. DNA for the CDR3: TGTGCCATCAGTGTTGGACAGGGTGGGAATGAAAAACTGTTTTTT.

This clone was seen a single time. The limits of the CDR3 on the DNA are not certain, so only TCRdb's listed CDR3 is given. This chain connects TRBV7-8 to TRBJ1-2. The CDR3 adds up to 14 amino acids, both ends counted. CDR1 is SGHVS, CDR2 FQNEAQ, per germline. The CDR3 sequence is CASSFGNGNYGYTF.

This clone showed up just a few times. CDR3 DNA: TGTGCCAGCAGCTTAGGATCCACCTATGGCTACACCTTC. It yields the protein CASSLGSTYGYTF. This chain links TRBV11-2 with TRBJ1-2, with no clear D. Trimming removed 1 base at V and 4 bases at J, with 7 bases between. The germline CDR1 and CDR2 sequences are SGHAT and FQNNGV. This CDR3 has 13 amino acids. Full variable domain (missing parts from reference TRBV11-2 and TRBJ1-2): EAGVAQSPRYKIIEKRQSVAFWCNPISGHATLYWYQQILGQGPKLLIQFQNNGVVDDSQLPKDRFSAERLKGVDSTLKIQPAKLEDSAVYLCASSLGSTYGYTFGSGTRLTVV.

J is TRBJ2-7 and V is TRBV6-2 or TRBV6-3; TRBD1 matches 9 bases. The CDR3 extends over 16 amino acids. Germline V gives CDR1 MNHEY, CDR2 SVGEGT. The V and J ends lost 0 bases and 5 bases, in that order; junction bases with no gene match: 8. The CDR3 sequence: CASSYSKGTGWDEQYF. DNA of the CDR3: TGTGCCAGCAGTTACTCGAAAGGGACAGGGTGGGACGAGCAGTACTTC.

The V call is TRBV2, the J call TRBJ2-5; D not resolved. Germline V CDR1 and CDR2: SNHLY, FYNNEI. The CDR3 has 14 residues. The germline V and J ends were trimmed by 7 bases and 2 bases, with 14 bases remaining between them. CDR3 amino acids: CASNMWASQETQYF. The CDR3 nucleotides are TGTGCCAGCAATATGTGGGCTTCACAAGAGACCCAGTACTTC.

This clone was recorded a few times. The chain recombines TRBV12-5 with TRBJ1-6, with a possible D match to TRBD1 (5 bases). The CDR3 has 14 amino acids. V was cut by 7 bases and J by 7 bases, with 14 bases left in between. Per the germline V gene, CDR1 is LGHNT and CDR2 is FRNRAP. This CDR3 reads CASAPGGGNSPLHF. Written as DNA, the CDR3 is TGTGCTAGTGCCCCCGGCGGGGGAAATTCACCCCTCCACTTT.